A selection of T cell receptor beta chains follows, all from one sample in a study of cytomegalovirus exposure and HLA in healthy donors. The table came from immunoSEQ multiplex PCR; TCRdb's copy has only in-frame clones and leaves some out. In the table there are about 140,000 clones, 80% of which are singletons. The sequencing input was PBMCs. The receptors here all came from a male donor in good health and CMV-seropositive. Each CDR3 is given with its conserved first and last residue. The D gene is left open where the match is weak. The size of a clone is reported for some rows only, either as once, few or many, or as a class for expanded clones.

>-|TRBV27|TRBD2|TRBJ2-7
CASSLYGGGLAGQGEQYF
TGTGCCAGCAGTTTATACGGCGGGGGACTAGCGGGGCAAGGGGAGCAGTACTTC
>-|TRBV27|TRBD2|TRBJ2-1
CASSLYSGVYNEQFF
TGTGCCAGCAGTTTGTATAGCGGGGTTTACAATGAGCAGTTCTTC
>-|TRBV7-9|-|TRBJ1-5
CASSENNQPQHF
TGTGCCAGCAGCGAGAACAATCAGCCCCAGCATTTT
>once|TRBV2|-|TRBJ2-7
CATSIPYEQYF
TGTGCCACATCTATACCCTACGAGCAGTACTTC
>-|TRBV6-5|TRBD2|TRBJ2-1
CASSYEGTSGYNEQFF
TGTGCCAGCAGTTACGAAGGGACTAGCGGTTACAATGAGCAGTTCTTC
>-|TRBV29-1|TRBD1|TRBJ2-7
CSVGGGTGGDEQYF
TGCAGCGTCGGGGGCGGGACAGGGGGCGACGAGCAGTACTTC
>-|TRBV19|TRBD2|TRBJ2-7
CASSISGAPYEQYF
TGTGCCAGTAGTATAAGCGGGGCCCCCTACGAGCAGTACTTC
>-|TRBV14|-|TRBJ1-6
CASSPGHRGYNSPLHF
TGTGCCAGCAGCCCGGGACATCGAGGATATAATTCACCTCTCCACTTT
>-|TRBV5-1|-|TRBJ2-3
CASTMGGADGTDTQYF
TGCGCCAGCACAATGGGAGGAGCGGATGGCACAGATACGCAGTATTTT
>-|TRBV11-2|TRBD2|TRBJ2-1
CASSSLAGLAYNEQFF
TGTGCCAGCAGTTCCCTAGCCGGACTAGCCTACAATGAGCAGTTCTTC
>-|TRBV11-1|-|TRBJ2-3
CASSSNLGPGRADTQYF
TGTGCCAGCAGCTCCAACTTGGGGCCCGGGAGAGCAGATACGCAGTATTTT
>-|TRBV19|TRBD2|TRBJ2-1
CASSTLAGGYNEQFF
TGTGCCAGTAGTACTCTCGCGGGAGGCTACAATGAGCAGTTCTTC
>-|TRBV5-1|TRBD1|TRBJ1-2
CASSTTGEVGYTF
TGCGCCAGCAGCACTACAGGGGAGGTTGGCTACACCTTC
>-|TRBV5-4|TRBD1|TRBJ2-1
CASSFWTGGFNEQFF
TGTGCCAGCAGCTTTTGGACAGGGGGTTTCAATGAGCAGTTCTTC
>-|TRBV9|TRBD1|TRBJ2-5
CASSVEPSTGYRETQYF
TGTGCCAGCAGCGTAGAGCCCTCGACAGGGTATAGGGAGACCCAGTACTTC
>-|TRBV4-1|TRBD1|TRBJ1-2
CASSQGGRGTRYTF
TGCGCCAGCAGCCAAGGTGGCAGGGGGACTCGCTACACCTTC
>-|TRBV5-1|TRBD1|TRBJ1-1
CASSLFSGGNTEAFF
TGCGCCAGCAGCTTGTTTTCAGGGGGGAACACTGAAGCTTTCTTT
>-|TRBV14|TRBD2|TRBJ2-5
CASSQDTVAGARETQYF
TGTGCCAGCAGCCAAGATACGGTAGCGGGAGCGCGAGAGACCCAGTACTTC
>-|TRBV4-1|-|TRBJ2-1
CASSQDRGSSYNEQFF
TGCGCCAGCAGCCAAGACAGGGGAAGCTCCTACAATGAGCAGTTCTTC
>-|TRBV4-1|TRBD2|TRBJ2-7
CASSQGLAGGREQYF
TGCGCCAGCAGCCAAGGACTAGCGGGAGGACGCGAGCAGTACTTC
>-|TRBV10-3|TRBD2|TRBJ2-3
CAISVTSGRPDTQYF
TGTGCCATCAGCGTTACTAGCGGGAGACCAGATACGCAGTATTTT
>few|TRBV5-1|-|TRBJ2-3
CASSLYGVSTDTQYF
TGCGCCAGCAGCTTGTACGGGGTGAGCACAGATACGCAGTATTTT
>-|TRBV19|-|TRBJ1-2
CASTTSARNYGYTF
TGTGCCAGTACCACGAGCGCAAGGAACTATGGCTACACCTTC
>once|TRBV27|TRBD1|TRBJ1-2
CASSLGQKNYGYTF
TGTGCCAGCAGCCTGGGACAGAAGAACTATGGCTACACCTTC
>medium-sized|TRBV13|TRBD1|TRBJ1-4
CASSLRGPNEKLFF
TGTGCCAGCAGCTTAAGGGGGCCTAATGAAAAACTGTTTTTT
>-|TRBV28|-|TRBJ2-5
CASSLGSHTTGETQYF
TGTGCCAGCAGTTTGGGCAGCCATACAACGGGGGAGACCCAGTACTTC
>-|TRBV7-3|TRBD2|TRBJ2-3
CASSSGLAGPTDTQYF
TGTGCCAGCAGCTCGGGACTAGCGGGGCCCACAGATACGCAGTATTTT
>once|TRBV6-6|TRBD2|TRBJ2-1
CASSPLAGEVNEQFF
TGTGCCAGCAGTCCGCTAGCGGGAGAAGTAAATGAGCAGTTCTTC
>-|TRBV11-3|TRBD2|TRBJ2-1
CASSLDTSGDSNNEQFF
TGTGCCAGCAGCTTAGATACTAGCGGGGACTCCAACAATGAGCAGTTCTTC
>-|TRBV27|-|TRBJ1-1
CASSFRGMNTEAFF
TGTGCCAGCAGTTTTCGGGGAATGAACACTGAAGCTTTCTTT
>-|TRBV11-2|TRBD2|TRBJ2-7
CASSMGLAVYEQYF
TGTGCCAGCAGCATGGGACTAGCGGTCTACGAGCAGTACTTC
>-|TRBV19|TRBD1|TRBJ1-5
CASAGDSQGPQHF
TGTGCCAGTGCCGGGGACAGCCAAGGGCCCCAGCATTTT
>-|TRBV6-6|-|TRBJ1-1
CASQPAEDMNTEAFF
TGTGCCAGCCAGCCCGCAGAGGATATGAACACTGAAGCTTTCTTT
>-|TRBV6-5|-|TRBJ2-2
CASGSDRSNTGELFF
TGTGCCAGCGGATCCGACAGATCGAACACCGGGGAGCTGTTTTTT
>once|TRBV19|TRBD2|TRBJ2-1
CASSPTATSANEQFF
TGTGCCAGTAGTCCCACGGCTACTAGCGCCAATGAGCAGTTCTTC
>-|TRBV4-1|TRBD1|TRBJ2-7
CASSHPRTGREQYF
TGCGCCAGCAGCCACCCCAGGACAGGAAGGGAGCAGTACTTC
>-|TRBV10-2|-|TRBJ2-5
CASSETLRETQYF
TGCGCCAGCAGTGAGACCCTAAGAGAGACCCAGTACTTC
>-|TRBV2|-|TRBJ2-7
CASSETVTYEQYF
TGTGCCAGCAGTGAAACGGTAACCTACGAGCAGTACTTC
>-|TRBV13|TRBD2|TRBJ2-5
CASSSTSGNLETQYF
TGTGCCAGCAGCTCGACTAGCGGGAATTTAGAGACCCAGTACTTC
>-|TRBV5-1|TRBD2|TRBJ2-5
CASSPSGSGGKETQYF
TGCGCCAGCAGCCCCTCGGGGAGCGGGGGGAAAGAGACCCAGTACTTC
>few|TRBV13|-|TRBJ1-3
CASSLTRTLSGNTIYF
TGTGCCAGCAGCTTAACCCGGACACTCTCTGGAAACACCATATATTTT
>-|TRBV10-3|TRBD2|TRBJ2-5
CAISEKAGGRETQYF
TGTGCCATCAGTGAGAAAGCGGGAGGGCGGGAGACCCAGTACTTC
>few|TRBV9|TRBD2|TRBJ2-1
CASSVTLAGGPLF
TGTGCCAGCAGCGTGACCCTAGCGGGAGGGCCCCTCTTC
>-|TRBV13|-|TRBJ1-5
CASSYGRSGSNQPQHF
TGTGCCAGCAGCTATGGGCGTAGTGGTAGCAATCAGCCCCAGCATTTT
>-|TRBV4-3|TRBD2|TRBJ2-5
CASSQRVAGVETQYF
TGCGCCAGCAGCCAACGAGTGGCGGGAGTGGAGACCCAGTACTTC
>-|TRBV9|TRBD1|TRBJ2-7
CASSVGDRAYEQYF
TGTGCCAGCAGCGTCGGGGACAGGGCCTACGAGCAGTACTTC
>-|TRBV23-1|-|TRBJ1-3
CASSQFIVPSQHYGNTIYF
TGCGCCAGCAGTCAATTTATTGTGCCCAGCCAACACTACGGAAACACCATATATTTT
>once|TRBV7-2|-|TRBJ1-1
CASSLQGNTEAFF
TGTGCCAGCAGCTTACAGGGGAACACTGAAGCTTTCTTT
>-|TRBV5-4|TRBD2|TRBJ2-5
CASSSTSGVQETQYF
TGTGCCAGCAGCTCGACTAGCGGGGTACAAGAGACCCAGTACTTC
>-|TRBV25-1|TRBD1|TRBJ2-7
CASSEPGQGFGHEQYF
TGTGCCAGCAGTGAACCGGGACAGGGGTTCGGCCACGAGCAGTACTTC
>-|TRBV11-2|-|TRBJ2-5
CASSLAAASTRQETQYF
TGTGCCAGCAGCTTAGCGGCGGCCAGTACACGTCAAGAGACCCAGTACTTC
>-|TRBV1|-|TRBJ2-3
CTSSQDQRRSGKTSSTDTQYF
TGCACCAGCAGCCAAGATCAGAGGCGGAGCGGGAAGACCTCTAGCACAGATACGCAGTATTTT